This TCR beta chain was sequenced during a study of low-dose radiotherapy and immunotherapy resistance in tumors. Germline values: CDR1 LGHDT, CDR2 YNNKEL (reference sequence). The CDR3 spans 13 residues, counting both ends. Stated time point: after trial treatment. Treatment denoted: LDRT plus nivolumab, ipilimumab, low-dose cyclophosphamide and aspirin (RACIN trial). First-strand cDNA relied on TRAV- and TRBV-specific primers spanning alpha and beta chains. A roughly 22-cycle PCR with a constant-region primer and V-primer adapter amplified TCRs. One entry per CDR3 protein, called by TCRdb with MiXCR from the reads. The sample lists tens of thousands of distinct CDR3 sequences, around a fifth occurring once. This clonotype showed up many times. The missing conserved phenylalanine or tryptophan at the end of this CDR3 makes a read error likely. The DNA is left out, because the CDR3 cannot be placed on it with certainty; the CDR3 is given as TCRdb lists it.

This TCR derives from a female donor with ovarian cancer. Sample: PBMCs, taken after low-dose radiotherapy plus immunotherapy. This rearrangement joins TRBV3-1 to TRBJ2-5. Here the CDR3 reads CASSHAAHRRTVL.